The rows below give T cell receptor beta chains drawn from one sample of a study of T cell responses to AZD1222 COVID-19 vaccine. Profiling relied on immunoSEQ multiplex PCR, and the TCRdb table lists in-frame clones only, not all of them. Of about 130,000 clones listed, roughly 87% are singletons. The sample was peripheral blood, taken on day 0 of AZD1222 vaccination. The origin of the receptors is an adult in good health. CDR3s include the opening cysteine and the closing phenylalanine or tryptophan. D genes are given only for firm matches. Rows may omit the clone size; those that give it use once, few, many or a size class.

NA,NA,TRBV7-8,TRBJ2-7,TGTGCCAGCAGCTTATTTCAGGGGCCCACCTACGAGCAGTACTTC,CASSLFQGPTYEQYF
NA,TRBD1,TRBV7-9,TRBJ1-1,TGTGCCAGCAGATTGGGACAGGGGACTGAAGCTTTCTTT,CASRLGQGTEAFF
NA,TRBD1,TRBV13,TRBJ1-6,TGTGCCAGCAGTTCCAGACAGGGGGTTGTGTCACCCCTCCACTTT,CASSSRQGVVSPLHF
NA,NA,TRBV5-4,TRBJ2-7,TGTGCCAGCAGCTTGGCCGGAGGGACTGGGGGGTACGAGCAGTACTTC,CASSLAGGTGGYEQYF
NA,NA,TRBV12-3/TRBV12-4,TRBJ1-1,TGTGCCAGCAGTCCAACGAACACTGAAGCTTTCTTT,CASSPTNTEAFF
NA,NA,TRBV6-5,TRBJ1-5,TGTGCCAGCAAAAAGGGGGGGGTCGGACAGCCCCAGCATTTT,CASKKGGVGQPQHF
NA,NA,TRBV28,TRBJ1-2,TGTGCCAGCAGTTTATCGATGGGGCACTATGGCTACACCTTC,CASSLSMGHYGYTF
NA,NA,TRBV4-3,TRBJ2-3,TGCGCCAGCAGCCAAGATTCCAGCGTTGGGAGCACAGATACGCAGTATTTT,CASSQDSSVGSTDTQYF
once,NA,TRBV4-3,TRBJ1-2,TGCGCCAGCAGCCAAGTGTTAGGGGGAAGAGGCTACACCTTC,CASSQVLGGRGYTF
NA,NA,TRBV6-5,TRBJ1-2,TGTGCCAGCAGTTCCGCTGGACAGAACTATGGCTACACCTTC,CASSSAGQNYGYTF
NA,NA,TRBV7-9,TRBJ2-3,TGTGCCAGCAGCTTACCGCTAGCTCAAGCTCAGGATACGCAGTATTTT,CASSLPLAQAQDTQYF
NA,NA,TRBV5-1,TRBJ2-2,TGCGCCAGCAGCCCCCGGACTGAACTCACCGGGGAGCTGTTTTTT,CASSPRTELTGELFF
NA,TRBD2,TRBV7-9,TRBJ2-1,TGTGCCAGCAGCTTGACGAGCGGGGGGGCCACCAATGAGCAGTTCTTC,CASSLTSGGATNEQFF
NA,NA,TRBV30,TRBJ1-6,TGTGCCTGGAAGCCGAGCTCCTATAATTCACCCCTCCACTTT,CAWKPSSYNSPLHF
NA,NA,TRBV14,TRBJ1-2,TGTGCCAGCAGCCAAGATCGGGGGGCGAACTATGGCTACACCTTC,CASSQDRGANYGYTF
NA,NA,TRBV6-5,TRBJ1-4,TGTGCCAGCAGTTACAGAGGTCCTGACCCTAATGAAAAACTGTTTTTT,CASSYRGPDPNEKLFF
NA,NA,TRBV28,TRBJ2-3,TGTGCCAGCAGTTTATCCCGGGATCCGCAGTATTTT,CASSLSRDPQYF
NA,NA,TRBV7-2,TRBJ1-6,TGTGCCAGCAGCTTAGTCCGAAGCTCCTATAATTCACCCCTCCACTTT,CASSLVRSSYNSPLHF
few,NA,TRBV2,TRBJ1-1,TGTGCCAGCAGTGAGTGGAACACTGAAGCTTTCTTT,CASSEWNTEAFF
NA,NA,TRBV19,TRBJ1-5,TGTGCCAGTCGTCCACGGGGGCGGATCCTCAATCAGCCCCAGCATTTT,CASRPRGRILNQPQHF
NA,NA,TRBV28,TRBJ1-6,TGTGCCAGCAGCCTGAATTCACCCCTCCACTTT,CASSLNSPLHF
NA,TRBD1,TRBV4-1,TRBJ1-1,TGCGCCAGCAGCCAAGTGGCAGGGGGAGAGTACACTGAAGCTTTCTTT,CASSQVAGGEYTEAFF
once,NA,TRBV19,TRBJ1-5,TGTGCCAGTAGACCGATTATTAAGGGCGGGCCCCAGCATTTT,CASRPIIKGGPQHF
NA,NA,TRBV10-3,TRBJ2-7,TGTGCCACCCACGCGGGGGCCCACGAGCAGTACTTC,CATHAGAHEQYF
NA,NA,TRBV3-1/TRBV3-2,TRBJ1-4,TGTGCCAGCCGCCTAAGTGGCAGGACTAATGAAAAACTGTTTTTT,CASRLSGRTNEKLFF
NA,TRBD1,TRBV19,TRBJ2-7,TGTGCCAGTAGGGACAGGAGCTCCTACGAGCAGTACTTC,CASRDRSSYEQYF
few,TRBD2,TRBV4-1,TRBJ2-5,TGCGCCAGCAGCCAAGAAGGCAGCGGGGGGACCCAGTACTTC,CASSQEGSGGTQYF
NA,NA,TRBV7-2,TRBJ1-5,TGTGCCAGCAGCCCAGAGGCAGGGGGCAATCAGCCCCAGCATTTT,CASSPEAGGNQPQHF
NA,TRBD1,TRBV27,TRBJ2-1,TGTGCCAGCAGGGGACAGGGGGCAAATGAGCAGTTCTTC,CASRGQGANEQFF
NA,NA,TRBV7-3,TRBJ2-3,TGTGCCAGCAGCTTAATGCCCAACCTCGGCACAGATACGCAGTATTTT,CASSLMPNLGTDTQYF
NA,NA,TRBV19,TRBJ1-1,TGTGCCAGTAGTATAGTTCGGGGGGGCGCTGAAGCTTTCTTT,CASSIVRGGAEAFF
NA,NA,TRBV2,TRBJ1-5,TGTGCCTCCCAGGACAGCTCCTCTAGCAATCAGCCCCAGCATTTT,CASQDSSSSNQPQHF
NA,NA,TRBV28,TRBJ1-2,TGTGCCAGCAGTTTGGGGGAGGGCCTTCGCTATGGCTACACCTTC,CASSLGEGLRYGYTF
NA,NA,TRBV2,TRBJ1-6,TGTGCCAGCAGTGTGAGGCGGGGGTATTCACCCCTCCACTTT,CASSVRRGYSPLHF
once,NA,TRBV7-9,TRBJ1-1,TGTGCCAGCAGCCATAACGTGGGTTTGAACACTGAAGCTTTCTTT,CASSHNVGLNTEAFF
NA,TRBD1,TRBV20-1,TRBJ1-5,TGCAGTGCTAGTGTTGTAGGGGGCTCGGGTCAGCCCCAGCATTTT,CSASVVGGSGQPQHF
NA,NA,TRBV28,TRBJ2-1,TGTGCCAGCATGGGGGGCCACGGGAATGAGCAGTTCTTC,CASMGGHGNEQFF
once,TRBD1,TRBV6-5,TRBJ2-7,TGTGCCAGCAGGCCGGGACAGGCCCACCCTGTCGAGCAGTACTTC,CASRPGQAHPVEQYF
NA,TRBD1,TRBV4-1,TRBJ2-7,TGCGCCAGCAGCCTGGGACAGGGGAACGAGCAGTACTTC,CASSLGQGNEQYF
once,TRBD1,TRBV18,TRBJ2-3,TGTGCCAGCTCTCGCCGGACAGGGGGCACAGATACGCAGTATTTT,CASSRRTGGTDTQYF
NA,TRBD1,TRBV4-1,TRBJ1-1,TGCGCCAGCAGCCACTCACAGGGGGCGGACACTGAAGCTTTCTTT,CASSHSQGADTEAFF
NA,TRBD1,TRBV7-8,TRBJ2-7,TGTGCCAGCAGCTTGACAGGGAAATTCGAGCAGTACTTC,CASSLTGKFEQYF